This T cell receptor beta chain was sequenced for a study of T cell responses to AZD1222 COVID-19 vaccine. In germline, CDR1 is SQVTM, CDR2 ANQGSEA. The CDR3 loop spans 12 amino acids. Trimming stripped 4 bases from V and 2 bases from J, with 6 bases between. This clone was seen a single time. Assay used: immunoSEQ multiplex PCR; TCRdb lists only in-frame clones, some missing. The top ten clones hold less than 3% of a sample with about 190,000 clones, 87% of them seen once. Sequences were derived from peripheral blood, sampled on day 0 of MenACWY control vaccination. V and J are TRBV29-1 and TRBJ1-5; D unresolved. This sequence was found in an adult in good health. The CDR3 sequence: CSVVTGNQPQHF. CDR3 DNA: TGCAGCGTTGTCACAGGCAATCAGCCCCAGCATTTT.